This T cell receptor (beta chain) was recorded in a study of cytomegalovirus exposure and HLA in healthy donors (dated by TCRdb to the late 2010s). With regard to the full study: In an earlier analysis of some 610 of the donors, around 290 Gb of sequence data and some 100 million unique TCR beta sequences from about 190 million T cells were reported. Rather than drawing on any new phenotypic data, the later analysis identified candidate immune exposures from TCR beta sequences and the way those sequences occurred across donors. All discovery cohort repertoires had been generated using a single sequencing platform. A later analysis re-analyzed previously published TCR beta repertoires from 500 to 700 donors and added high-resolution HLA genotyping to study TCR occurrence patterns. Four or five DR-DQ haplotypes were handled as single units for association and clustering, since linkage in the cohort was strong. Across some 400 genotyped donors of the cohort, an average of about 220,000 unique TCR beta nucleotide sequences per donor were sequenced, and approximately 17% of those sequences were non-productive. The T cell repertoires of around 670 subjects were profiled by immunosequencing and related to cytomegalovirus serostatus. The aim of the study was to test whether cataloging public T cell receptors could identify signatures of past pathogen exposure. An earlier analysis of about 620 of the donors applied high-throughput TCR beta sequencing to assess whether each TCR beta V gene segment acted as functional or pseudogenic. The genetic ancestry cluster associated with self-reported Caucasian donors included roughly 84% of the approximately 410 genotyped donors. Donor age, sex, ethnicity and CMV serostatus were compiled alongside the repertoire data. Both class I and class II loci were covered by HLA typing, at four-digit resolution. High-throughput TCR immunosequencing, statistical association of individual TCRs with disease status, and machine learning were combined to predict cytomegalovirus infection status. About 280 gigabases of sequencing data and 70 million to 100 million unique TCR sequences made up an early release that covered under 750 HLA-typed donors. Genome-wide SNP genotypes for about three fifths of the roughly 670 donors were used in a later genetic analysis, which treated that subset as a discovery cohort. The number of donors typed differed by locus, with roughly 620-640 for A, B, C, DRB1 and DQB1, 522 for DQA1, 606 for DPA1, and over 400 for DPB1. A separate validation cohort of 90 to 150 different subjects was used in addition to the approximately 640-subject first cohort. General findings and caveats noted by the study authors: In an earlier analysis of fewer than 700 of the donors, most TCR beta V segments appeared in productive rearrangements about 90% or about 30% of the time, broadly matching IMGT annotations. In a later analysis, 16,951 TCR beta sequences were associated with specific HLA alleles at a false discovery rate of 0.05. The presence/absence analyses assumed that sequencing depth was roughly uniform across donors, and that assumption may not be true. Correlated functional status among segregating V segments might be attributable to linkage disequilibrium, but an unknown experimental factor could not be ruled out. The study listed approximately 160 TCR beta chains as associated with cytomegalovirus. Several of the top co-occurrence clusters appeared to be linked to parvovirus B19, influenza, CMV and Epstein-Barr virus, according to a later analysis. The classifier was reported to diagnose cytomegalovirus status with high specificity and sensitivity in both the original and validation cohorts. Because HLA typing was missing for some donors at each locus, association tests included only the typed subset. According to a later analysis, most CMV-associated TCR beta chains appeared to be HLA-restricted, and the HLA associations seemed to be driven largely by CMV exposure. In a later analysis, the rate of TCR association differed among HLA loci, with DRB1 alleles having the most associated TCRs and HLA-C alleles having the fewest. In a later analysis, HLA-associated TCR beta chains were found to be more clonally expanded and to have lower generation probabilities than equally common non-associated chains. Three of the identified cytomegalovirus-associated TCR beta chains were confirmed in vitro to be specific for cytomegalovirus antigens. According to a later genetic analysis, donors in an Asian-associated ancestry cluster had fewer N-insertions in productive TCRs than the roughly 670-donor mean. Because counts were too low, roughly 17 rarely observed V segments, including chromosome 9 orphons, were left out of the earlier analysis of a few hundred of the donors. In this cohort, only TCR beta chains were sequenced, and detectable features were limited by the absence of alpha or paired-chain data. A group of highly shared sequence variants was considered likely to be a technical artifact of the sequencing pipeline. For the cohort, immune exposure information was limited to CMV serostatus. The authors suggested that the approach could potentially be extended to other disease states and immunological phenotypes. Strong co-occurrence of HLA alleles, especially DR and DQ, made assigning TCR associations to individual alleles difficult. Most TCR sequences were seen in very few donors, while some public TCRs were found in many individuals. A further reported finding was that TCR beta sequences accurately predicted the HLA-A and HLA-B alleles for most subjects in the first cohort. An association between a missense DCLRE1C variant and V-gene and J-gene trimming of TCR beta chains was found in a later genetic analysis and replicated in an independent cohort.

Library generation was performed with the immunoSEQ multiplex PCR assay. The multiplex PCR relied on a mix of 60 forward primers for TCR Vbeta segments and 13 reverse primers for TCR Jbeta segments. The CDR3 region of rearranged TCR beta genes was amplified from genomic DNA by a multiplex PCR assay. The Illumina HiSeq System was used to sequence the amplified TCR beta libraries as 87-base-pair reads. On the authors' methods: A later analysis tallied 75 million to 95 million unique TCR beta chains across the 640 or so repertoires, and around 10 million of those chains were shared by two or more donors. Raw reads were error-corrected and collapsed into unique sequences with a nearest-neighbor algorithm that merged closely related sequences to remove PCR and sequencing errors. Alignment of CDR3 sequences to IMGT reference sequences was used to assign V, D and J gene segments. For a sequence to be retained, a match of at least six nucleotides was required to both a V gene segment and a J gene segment. A rearrangement was called productive if the CDR3 had no stop codons and remained in frame with V and J, and every other rearrangement was called non-productive. CDR3 was defined by IMGT convention, running from the second conserved V-encoded cysteine to the conserved J-encoded phenylalanine. In an earlier analysis of around 570 of the donors, sequences lacking an unambiguous match to a single V gene segment were excluded. An earlier analysis of several hundred of the donors classified V segments as functional when productive rearrangements were above 56.7% and as segregating when the standard deviation between donors was above 5%. To diagnose cytomegalovirus status from the catalog of TCR beta chain sequences, a statistical classification framework was built. V and J gene assignment, in a later analysis, came from comparing TCR nucleotide sequences with IMGT/GENE-DB human TR gene sequences. Using the TCRdist pipeline, a later analysis assigned CDR3 sequences along with most-parsimonious VDJ recombination scenarios. In a later analysis, each TCR beta chain was defined by its CDR3 amino acid sequence together with its V-gene family, and reads without a unique V-gene family were excluded. As a way to deal with suspected cross-contamination and a sequencing artifact, a later analysis dropped under 600 nucleotide sequences that were highly shared and had low generation probability. In a later analysis, a clonal expansion index for each public chain was calculated from normalized within-repertoire ranks of inferred template counts. In a later analysis, generation probabilities were computed using a VDJ recombination model fitted to out-of-frame rearrangements, and the results were checked against IGoR. A later analysis scored TCR-TCR, TCR-HLA and TCR-CMV co-occurrence with hypergeometric tests, applying a repertoire-size bias correction to TCR pairs. To estimate false discovery rates, a later analysis permuted the HLA or CMV assignments 20 times. In a later analysis, co-occurring TCRs were grouped with DBSCAN, and TCRdist sequence similarity was added when clustering was performed within HLA-allele-positive subsets. Repertoires with fewer than 30,000 or more than 120,000 public chains were left out of co-occurrence clustering, as were a handful of repertoires with anomalous nucleotide sharing. TCRdb re-hosts the immuneACCESS table, in-frame sequences only. Its copies lack some clones; in the studies checked, an unresolved V gene accounts for under half of them, and the cause for the rest is not known. Clone size and V and J calls were adopted from that table, with D and trimming inferred from the DNA. For this sample there are more than 150,000 clones; 77% appear just once. About 1.5% of the sample lies in the top ten.

The cohort consisted of 600 or so healthy bone marrow donors. At the time of sampling, all cohort members were nominally healthy, though unrecorded immune exposures were likely present. The donor was CMV seronegative and was included in the group of 352 seronegative cohort members. Every donor gave a peripheral blood sample, and the peripheral blood mononuclear cells from that sample were used for TCR beta sequencing. The Qiagen DNeasy Blood Extraction Kit was used to extract genomic DNA from the blood cell samples. A remark on this clone: Which antigen it targets is not known. The record has no base qualities; no much larger clone is one base away.

Sequenced: PBMCs. The receptor's source is a man younger than 35 in good health and CMV-seronegative.

The bases are TGCGCCAGCAGCCAAGATCTGGGGACAGGCCTTGAAAAACTGTTTTTT. It encodes CASSQDLGTGLEKLFF. This receptor chain uses TRBV4-3 and TRBJ1-4; the central 8 bases match TRBD1. CDR1 LGHNA and CDR2 YSLEER were looked up in the germline V gene. From the cysteine through the phenylalanine, the CDR3 covers 16 amino acids. The DNA shown is the 48-base CDR3, in frame from base 1. Trimming accounts for 0 bases at V and 7 bases at J, while the number of junction bases matched to no gene is 7.